This T cell receptor beta chain was documented in a study of T cell repertoires in cytomegalovirus infection. Study background: Evidence of both CMV infection and a matching HLA type came from public TCR beta signatures. The study, taken as a whole, reports: Individuals carrying CMV plus the relevant HLA were identified by cumulative frequency of public TCR beta families. Within the response measured ex vivo, HLA-C-restricted CMV-specific TCR beta clonotypes were dominant.

Regarding this clonotype: Its target is not known. One end of the junction fails to match germline, which may point to a read error.

Using its own MiXCR run on the reads, TCRdb lists one record per CDR3 protein. The sample holds some 600,000 distinct CDR3 sequences, 24% seen once. Sequencing input: CD8+ T cells from PBMCs. The sequence was collected from a human donor in good health (CMV status not recorded). Some clones in this sample may be carry-over from other donors' samples.

The CDR3 loop reads CVSSERGYNYGYTF. The CDR3 coding sequence is TGTGTCAGCAGTGAAAGGGGATACAACTATGGCTACACCTTC. The rearrangement links TRBV28 to TRBJ1-2; tentatively, D is TRBD1 (5 bases). The CDR3 runs 14 residues. Per germline, CDR1 MDHEN and CDR2 SYDVKM.